Reported below is one T cell receptor beta chain. The data were taken from a study of T cells in Graves' hyperthyroidism and ophthalmopathy. The CDR3 regions of TCR beta were amplified from RNA transcripts. First-round RT-PCR targeting the TCR CDR3 was performed with the HTBI primer set. Each CDR3 protein gets one entry after TCRdb re-called the multiplex PCR reads with MiXCR. The sample contains hundreds of thousands of distinct CDR3 sequences, over 12% of which appear only once. CDR1 SQVTM and CDR2 ANQGSEA come from the germline V gene. The CDR3 loop spans 15 amino acids. Ophthalmopathy cases met thresholds of Clinical Activity Score at least 3, NOSPECS grade at least 4 and duration under 3 months.

The sequence came from a man aged 45 to 65 with Graves' ophthalmopathy. The sample taken for sequencing was blood. The chain joins TRBV29-1 to TRBJ2-7; TRBD2 aligns across 10 bases. The DNA matches TRBJ2-1 better at its end, which makes the J call doubtful. The CDR3 DNA reads TGCAGCGTTGAAGGTAGCGGGAGGTTCTCCTACGAGCAGTTCTTC. Its protein product is CSVEGSGRFSYEQFF.